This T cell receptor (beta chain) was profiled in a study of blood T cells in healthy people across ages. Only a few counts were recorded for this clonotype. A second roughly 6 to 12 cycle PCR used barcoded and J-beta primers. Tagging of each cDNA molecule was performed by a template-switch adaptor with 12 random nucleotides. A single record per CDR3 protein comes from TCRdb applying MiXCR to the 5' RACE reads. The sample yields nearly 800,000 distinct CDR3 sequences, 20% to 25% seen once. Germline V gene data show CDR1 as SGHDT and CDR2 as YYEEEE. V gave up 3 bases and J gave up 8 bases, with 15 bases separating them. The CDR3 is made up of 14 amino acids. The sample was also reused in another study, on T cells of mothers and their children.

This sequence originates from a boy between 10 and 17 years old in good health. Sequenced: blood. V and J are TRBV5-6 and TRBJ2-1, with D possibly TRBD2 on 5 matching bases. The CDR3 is CASSSGGRGDEQFF. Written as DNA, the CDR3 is TGTGCCAGCAGCTCGGGCGGGCGCGGCGATGAGCAGTTCTTC.